The text below deals with one T cell receptor (beta chain). Libraries were prepared by immunoSEQ multiplex PCR; TCRdb keeps only in-frame clonotypes and omits some of them. The data hold fewer than 400,000 clones, with roughly two thirds observed a single time. The data were obtained in a study of cytotoxic CD8 clonotypes in ibrutinib-treated CLL. Study context: Samples averaged approximately 240,000 productive templates and 94,082 productive rearrangements.

The sample consisted of PBMCs, taken after 36 months of ibrutinib treatment. The clonotype comes from a human donor with chronic lymphocytic leukemia.

CDR3 sequence (DNA): TGTGCCACCAGCAACGACGGTGAAGCTTTCTTT. Translated: CATSNDGEAFF. The gene calls are TRBV15 and TRBJ1-1; D is uncertain. Germline V lookup: CDR1 LNHNV, CDR2 YYDKDF (reference sequence). The CDR3 is 11 amino acids. Trimming removed 4 bases at V and 7 bases at J, with 7 bases between.